This TCR beta chain originates from a study of blood T cell repertoires in COVID-19. Only in-frame clones appear in the TCRdb table, and some are missing; sequencing was by immunoSEQ multiplex PCR. Of 200,000 or so clones detected, 70% to 90% appear once; the ten largest clones hold about 4%. Membership in each cohort depended on participant-reported clinical history. Trimming took off 5 bases at V and 8 bases at J, with 18 bases between the two ends. CDR1 and CDR2 (germline): LNHDA, SQIVND (reference sequence). CDR3 length: 14 amino acids. This chain connects TRBV19 to TRBJ1-2; the D gene is possibly TRBD1 (6 bases). Sequencing used PBMCs or T cells enriched from blood (not recorded which). The receptor's source is a woman aged 40 to 50 with acute COVID-19. The CDR3 region has the DNA TGTGCCAGTAGTCCGCGGACAGTCTCGCGCGGCTACACCTTC. It yields the protein CASSPRTVSRGYTF.